Detailed here is one T cell receptor beta chain. Its antigen is as yet unknown. The data stem from a study of T cell responses to AZD1222 COVID-19 vaccine. V gave up 1 base and J gave up 6 bases; unmatched junction bases: 5. This CDR3 is 15 amino acids long. Germline CDR1 and CDR2: SGHDT and YYEEEE. Some clones are missing from TCRdb's copy, which holds only in-frame ones; the method was immunoSEQ multiplex PCR. Counted here are about 270,000 clones, approximately 94% occurring once; the ten biggest clones make up less than 0.65%. Study-wide results and limits: In all cases, repertoires were sampled only after the peak T cell response.

The chain joins TRBV5-6 to TRBJ1-4, with 8 bases aligning to TRBD1. The starting material was peripheral blood, obtained 28 days after the second AZD1222 dose. This receptor was obtained from an adult who received the AZD1222 COVID-19 vaccine. CDR3 amino acids: CASSLLGTGDEKLFF. CDR3 nucleotide sequence: TGTGCCAGCAGCTTGCTGGGGACAGGAGATGAAAAACTGTTTTTT.